This T cell receptor beta chain emerged from a study of blood T cell repertoires in COVID-19. The wider study: PBMCs, B-cell-depleted T cells, or T cells were the source of the cDNA or gDNA that made up the material.

Sequenced by immunoSEQ multiplex PCR; TCRdb stores in-frame clones only, minus some. The sample lists about 50,000 clones; more than 70% were seen once. Germline values: CDR1 SNHLY, CDR2 FYNNEI. V shed 6 bases, J shed 1 base, and the junction held 4 bases outside the gene matches. The CDR3 extends over 15 amino acids. This TCR was recovered from a woman aged 60-75 years with acute or convalescent COVID-19. The chain carries TRBV2 and TRBJ1-3, with 9 positions matching TRBD1. The sequenced material came from peripheral blood. The CDR3, as DNA: TGTGCCAGCAGGCAGACAGGGGGTTCTGGAAACACCATATATTTT. Translated: CASRQTGGSGNTIYF.